The 17 T cell receptor beta chains listed next were all sequenced from one sample in a study of blood T cell repertoires in COVID-19. Produced via immunoSEQ multiplex PCR; TCRdb's table is partial and in-frame only. The repertoire includes about 150,000 clones, more than 75% of them detected once, and more than 2% sits in the top ten. Sample: peripheral blood. These receptors all stem from a man aged 50 to 59 who had recovered from COVID-19.

The V gene is TRBV4-1, the J gene TRBJ1-1; TRBD1 agrees at 7 bases. Germline V lookup: CDR1 MGHRA, CDR2 YSYEKL. V shed 1 base, J shed 3 bases, and the junction held 11 bases outside the gene matches. CDR3 length equals 17 residues. The CDR3 spells CASSQVLSGTADTEAFF. In nucleotides, the CDR3 is TGCGCCAGCAGCCAAGTTCTGTCAGGGACAGCGGACACTGAAGCTTTCTTT.

DNA for the CDR3: TGTGCCAGCAGTCTGGGCAAGTCTAACTATGGCTACACCTTC. Protein sequence: CASSLGKSNYGYTF. V usage is TRBV6-5 and J usage is TRBJ1-2; D is unresolved. The CDR3 has 14 amino acids. CDR1 and CDR2 from the germline V gene are MNHEY and SVGAGI. Trimming left V 5 bases short and J 0 bases short, with 10 bases between.

The gene calls are TRBV27 and TRBJ2-3; 7 nucleotides match TRBD2. CDR3 size: 17 residues. With 0 bases clipped from V and 3 bases from J, the junction kept 9 bases outside the gene matches. The V gene's germline CDR1 is MNHEY and CDR2 SMNVEV (reference sequence). CDR3 loop: CASSLSRLAGETDTQYF. Here the CDR3 DNA reads TGTGCCAGCAGTTTATCTAGACTAGCCGGGGAGACAGATACGCAGTATTTT.

The rearrangement joins TRBV6-5 to TRBJ1-5; 8 bases are shared with TRBD1. Germline V CDR1 and CDR2: MNHEY, SVGAGI. CDR3 length equals 14 residues. Trimming at V came to 6 bases and at J to 7 bases, leaving 8 bases not matched to a gene. The CDR3, as DNA: TGTGCCAGCAGACCCGGACAGGGAGAACAGCCCCAGCATTTT. Translating it yields CASRPGQGEQPQHF.

This clone was detected only a few times. The gene calls are TRBV19 and TRBJ2-7; D gene unclear. The CDR3 is 13 residues long. V lost 3 bases to trimming and J lost 6 bases, with 12 bases between them. Germline lookup yields CDR1 LNHDA and CDR2 SQIVND (reference sequence). The CDR3 DNA reads as TGTGCCAGTAGTATGAACAGATTAGGCGAGCAGTACTTC. Its translation is CASSMNRLGEQYF.

The chain uses TRBV29-1 and TRBJ2-3; 10 bases align to TRBD1. V shed 7 bases and J 4 bases; nucleotides not matched to a gene: 8. The CDR3 has 14 residues. Per the germline V gene, CDR1 is SQVTM and CDR2 is ANQGSEA. In DNA form, the CDR3 reads TGCAGCGGCCGACAGGGGGCGGAAGCAGATACGCAGTATTTT. This codes for CSGRQGAEADTQYF.

This clone was seen a few times. The rearrangement joins TRBV10-3 to TRBJ1-6, with D maybe TRBD1 (5 bases). The CDR3 has 14 residues. V dropped 0 bases and J dropped 7 bases, with 7 bases sitting between them. In germline, CDR1 is ENHRY, CDR2 SYGVKD. The CDR3 loop is CAISESGGNSPLHF. Here the CDR3 DNA reads TGTGCCATCAGTGAGTCGGGGGGGAATTCACCCCTCCACTTT.

As concerns this clone: This sample includes further DNA sequences coding for the same CDR3. This chain joins TRBV7-2 and TRBJ2-3, with a weak D call TRBD2 (5 bases). There are 13 residues in the CDR3. From germline, CDR1 is SGHTA and CDR2 FQGNSA. V dropped 3 bases and J dropped 5 bases, with 9 bases sitting between them. The chain's CDR3 is CASSLGSGDTQYF. CDR3 DNA sequence: TGTGCCAGCAGCTTGGGAAGCGGAGATACGCAGTATTTT.

This clone was detected only once. This chain uses TRBV5-8 with TRBJ2-5, with 14 bases fitting TRBD2. V was pared by 3 bases and J by 3 bases, with 4 bases of the junction left unmatched. There are 16 residues in the CDR3. Germline loops: CDR1 SGHTS, CDR2 YDEGEE. Here the CDR3 reads CASSYGTSGGKETQYF. The CDR3 DNA reads TGTGCCAGCAGCTACGGGACTAGCGGGGGAAAAGAGACCCAGTACTTC. Together with reference TRBV5-8 and TRBJ2-5, the CDR3 gives the full variable domain: EAGVTQSPTHLIKTRGQQATLRCSPISGHTSVYWYQQALGLGLQFLLWYDEGEERNRGNFPPRFSGRQFPNYSSELNVNALELEDSALYLCASSYGTSGGKETQYFGPGTRLLVL.

This clone has just one count. This chain connects TRBV7-2 to TRBJ2-7; TRBD1 agrees at 10 bases. The CDR3 consists of 14 residues. The V and J ends lost 6 bases and 3 bases, in that order; junction bases with no gene match: 5. Germline CDR1 and CDR2: SGHTA and FQGNSA. DNA of the CDR3: TGTGCCAGCAGACAAAGGGACAGGGGCTACGAGCAGTACTTC. It translates to CASRQRDRGYEQYF.

The genes are TRBV5-4 and TRBJ2-3; 8 bases are a match to TRBD1. CDR1 SGHNT and CDR2 YYREEE come from the germline V gene (reference sequence). J gave up 3 bases and V 4 bases, and 4 bases lay outside the gene matches. This CDR3 has 14 residues. In DNA form, the CDR3 reads TGTGCCAGCAGCGCAGGGGGCAGGACAGATACGCAGTATTTT. Encoded protein: CASSAGGRTDTQYF. The entire variable domain, with the rest obtained from reference TRBV5-4 and TRBJ2-3, is as follows: ETGVTQSPTHLIKTRGQQVTLRCSSQSGHNTVSWYQQALGQGPQFIFQYYREEENGRGNFPPRFSGLQFPNYSSELNVNALELDDSALYLCASSAGGRTDTQYFGPGTRLTVL.

The chain recombines TRBV28 with TRBJ1-1; TRBD1 is a possible D gene (5 bases). The CDR3 has 14 amino acids. CDR1 and CDR2 from the germline V gene are MDHEN and SYDVKM. V was pared by 7 bases and J by 1 base, with 13 bases between. The CDR3 reads CASKKTTANTEAFF. CDR3 coding DNA: TGTGCCAGCAAAAAAACGACAGCGAACACTGAAGCTTTCTTT. The variable domain in full, with the rest retrieved from reference TRBV28 and TRBJ1-1, is DVKVTQSSRYLVKRTGEKVFLECVQDMDHENMFWYRQDPGLGLRLIYFSYDVKMKEKGDIPEGYSVSREKKERFSLILESASTNQTSMYLCASKKTTANTEAFFGQGTRLTVV.

V is TRBV19 and J is TRBJ2-2; the D gene is possibly TRBD1 (6 bases). The CDR3 sequence is 15 residues long. Germline loops: CDR1 LNHDA, CDR2 SQIVND (reference sequence). The V end lost 5 bases, the J end lost 4 bases, and 14 bases lay between the germline ends. CDR3 in amino acids: CASSSPGATTGELFF. In nucleotides, the CDR3 is TGTGCCAGTAGTTCGCCAGGGGCGACCACCGGGGAGCTGTTTTTT.

This clone has only a few counts. Distinct nucleotide sequences in the sample also encode this CDR3. The V call is TRBV18, the J call TRBJ1-4; 7 bases match TRBD1. Germline V gene sequence: CDR1 KGHSH, CDR2 LQKENI. The junction had 1 base not matched to a gene; V was cut back by 4 bases and J by 5 bases. This CDR3 spans 13 amino acids. CDR3 amino acids: CASSRDSNEKLFF. The DNA of the CDR3 is TGTGCCAGCTCACGGGACAGCAATGAAAAACTGTTTTTT.

This clone was seen only once. The chain joins TRBV3-1 (or the pseudogene TRBV3-2) to TRBJ1-2; unclear D gene. The CDR3 is made up of 12 amino acids. The V gene lost 4 bases and the J gene lost 9 bases, with 12 bases spanning the gap. Germline V CDR1 and CDR2: LGHDT, YNNKEL (reference sequence). The CDR3 DNA reads as TGTGCCAGCAGCCGAGGGAGTTTAAGCTACACCTTC. Amino acids: CASSRGSLSYTF.

The V and J genes are TRBV6-2 or TRBV6-3 and TRBJ2-3; the match to TRBD2 covers 8 bases. Germline V gives CDR1 MNHEY, CDR2 SVGEGT. V gave up 6 bases and J gave up 1 base; unmatched junction bases: 3. The CDR3 sequence is 14 residues long. CDR3 sequence reads: CASSPTSGTDTQYF. The CDR3 nucleotides are TGTGCCAGCAGCCCGACTAGCGGCACAGATACGCAGTATTTT.

This CDR3 reads CATWDRGRISNQPQHF. CDR3 in DNA: TGTGCCACCTGGGACAGGGGGCGTATTAGCAATCAGCCCCAGCATTTT. The gene calls are TRBV28 and TRBJ1-5, with 12 bases matching TRBD1. CDR3 length: 16 amino acids. V dropped 10 bases and J dropped 0; count of bases not matched to a gene: 7. Germline assignment: CDR1 MDHEN and CDR2 SYDVKM. The full variable domain, its missing parts supplied by reference TRBV28 and TRBJ1-5, is DVKVTQSSRYLVKRTGEKVFLECVQDMDHENMFWYRQDPGLGLRLIYFSYDVKMKEKGDIPEGYSVSREKKERFSLILESASTNQTSMYLCATWDRGRISNQPQHFGDGTRLSIL.